Presented here are 30 T cell receptor beta chains from one specimen sequenced in a study of T-cell memory formation after mild COVID-19. Each CDR3 protein gets one entry after TCRdb re-called the 5' RACE reads with MiXCR. The sample has 200,000 to 250,000 distinct CDR3 sequences; roughly 30% are singletons. Input material: PBMCs or a T cell subset sorted from them (not recorded which). The source of these receptors is an adult woman who had mild COVID-19 (a few samples of this study predate the infection). Cell type and time point are not known.

The chain has TRBV12-3 or TRBV12-4 and TRBJ2-1, with D tentatively TRBD1 (6 bases). This CDR3 has 13 amino acids. V lost 7 bases, J lost 15 bases, and 22 bases lay in between. The CDR3 loop is CASTKPLTGRPFF. The CDR3 DNA reads as TGTGCCAGCACCAAACCACTGACAGGACGGCCGTTCTTC.

The chain employs TRBV6-1 and TRBJ2-7; D is unclear. V was clipped by 4 bases and J by 6 bases, with 7 bases between them. The V gene's germline CDR1 is MNHNS and CDR2 SASEGT. CDR3 length: 11 amino acids. CDR3: CASSVYIEQYF. CDR3 nucleotide sequence: TGTGCCAGCAGTGTTTACATCGAGCAGTACTTC.

This clonotype was observed a handful of times. This sequence joins TRBV6-1 and TRBJ2-1, with D maybe TRBD1 (6 bases). CDR1 and CDR2 from the germline V gene are MNHNS and SASEGT. This CDR3 contains 15 residues. V lost 7 bases to trimming and J lost 4 bases, with 17 bases between them. This CDR3 is CASTEQGSNYNEQFF. CDR3 sequence (DNA): TGTGCCAGCACCGAACAGGGATCAAATTACAATGAGCAGTTCTTC.

The sample holds a few counts of this clonotype. This rearrangement joins TRBV3-1 to TRBJ2-3; the match to TRBD1 covers 9 bases. Germline CDR1 LGHDT, CDR2 YNNKEL (reference sequence). The CDR3 is 16 amino acids. With 0 bases clipped from V and 3 bases from J, the junction kept 4 bases outside the gene matches. The DNA of the CDR3 is TGTGCCAGCAGCCAAGAACAGGGGGCTTTAACAGATACGCAGTATTTT. Residues: CASSQEQGALTDTQYF.

This chain connects TRBV27 to TRBJ2-5, with no clear D. Germline V gene data show CDR1 as MNHEY and CDR2 as SMNVEV (reference sequence). Trimming took 6 bases from V and 1 from J, leaving 15 bases between them. The CDR3 covers 15 residues. CDR3 region: CASSPYLRTQETQYF. The CDR3 DNA is TGTGCCAGCAGCCCATACCTGAGGACCCAAGAGACCCAGTACTTC.

The V gene is TRBV6-5, the J gene TRBJ2-5, with D perhaps given as TRBD1 or TRBD2 (5 bases each). Germline V gene data show CDR1 as MNHEY and CDR2 as SVGAGI. Trimming stripped 6 bases from V and 3 bases from J, with 14 bases between. The CDR3 consists of 14 residues. The CDR3 DNA follows: TGTGCCAGCAGCTATGGGACGGCTGAAGAGACCCAGTACTTC. The encoded protein is CASSYGTAEETQYF.

The CDR3 sequence: CACYGGSTDTQYF. Here the CDR3 DNA reads TGTGCCTGTTATGGGGGGTCCACAGATACGCAGTATTTT. This sequence joins TRBV27 and TRBJ2-3; D possibly corresponds to TRBD2 (6 bases). V was cut by 11 bases and J by 2 bases, with 14 bases left in between. Germline values: CDR1 MNHEY, CDR2 SMNVEV (reference sequence). There are 13 residues in the CDR3.

This clonotype was recorded a few times. V and J are TRBV24-1 and TRBJ1-3; TRBD1 agrees at 7 bases. The germline V gene encodes CDR1 KGHDR and CDR2 SFDVKD. The CDR3 sequence is 17 residues long. V trimming: 2 bases; J trimming: 0 bases; junction bases outside the gene matches: 6. CDR3 bases: TGTGCCACCAGTGATTCAAGGACAGGCCTCTCTGGAAACACCATATATTTT. Its protein product is CATSDSRTGLSGNTIYF.

This clonotype was seen more than once but under ten times. The chain combines TRBV13 with TRBJ2-3; 12 bases agree with TRBD2. Germline V gene data show CDR1 as PRHDT and CDR2 as FYEKMQ (reference sequence). The CDR3 loop spans 16 amino acids. V gave up 3 bases and J gave up 4 bases; unmatched junction bases: 5. As DNA, the CDR3 is TGTGCCAGCAGCTTCCGCCTAGCGGGGGGGCCAGATACGCAGTATTTT. Its protein is CASSFRLAGGPDTQYF.

This chain joins TRBV15 and TRBJ2-1; 8 nucleotides align to TRBD1. Trimming at V came to 4 bases and at J to 2 bases, leaving 7 bases not matched to a gene. The CDR3 runs to 16 residues. Germline V gives CDR1 LNHNV, CDR2 YYDKDF (reference sequence). The CDR3 reads CATSKRTGTPYNEQFF. The DNA for the CDR3 is TGTGCCACCAGCAAACGGACAGGGACGCCCTACAATGAGCAGTTCTTC.

This rearrangement joins TRBV20-1 to TRBJ1-1; TRBD1 might be the D (5 bases). This CDR3 is built from 12 residues. V was pared by 1 base and J by 4 bases, with 7 bases between. From germline, CDR1 is DFQATT and CDR2 SNEGSKA (reference sequence). The CDR3 protein is CSARVGGTEAFF. The CDR3, as DNA: TGCAGTGCTAGAGTGGGGGGCACTGAAGCTTTCTTT.

This clonotype showed up just a few times. The chain couples TRBV7-3 to TRBJ2-1; no reliable D call. Trimming took 2 bases from V and 6 from J, leaving 8 bases between them. Germline-derived CDR1 and CDR2 are SGHTA and FQGTGA. This CDR3 has 13 residues. The DNA of the CDR3 is TGTGCCAGCAGCTTATCCCGCGGCAATGAGCAGTTCTTC. Amino acid sequence: CASSLSRGNEQFF.

The chain combines TRBV9 with TRBJ2-3; TRBD2 might be the D (5 bases). The ends were cut back, 7 bases at V and 3 bases at J, with 9 bases in the middle. The CDR3 is 12 amino acids. CDR1 is SGDLS and CDR2 is YYNGEE in the germline V gene. The DNA of the CDR3 is TGTGCCAGCTCCCGGGGAACAGATACGCAGTATTTT. Amino acid sequence: CASSRGTDTQYF.

In this sample, this clonotype turned up a few times. The chain has TRBV12-3 or TRBV12-4 and TRBJ2-3, with D tentatively TRBD1 or TRBD2 (5 bases each). Trimming pared 7 bases from V and 8 bases from J, leaving 22 bases between. The length of the CDR3 is 15 residues. In nucleotides, the CDR3 is TGTGCCAGCACCCAAACCGGGACCGTAGCCCTTACGCAGTATTTT. It codes for CASTQTGTVALTQYF.

The rearrangement links TRBV27 to TRBJ2-7; 9 bases fit TRBD2. The CDR3 has 14 residues. Per germline, CDR1 MNHEY and CDR2 SMNVEV (reference sequence). Trimming at V came to 7 bases and at J to 4 bases, leaving 8 bases not matched to a gene. CDR3 nucleotide sequence: TGTGCCAGCAAATTAGCGGGAGAGTTTTACGAGCAGTACTTC. It yields the protein CASKLAGEFYEQYF.

This clonotype turned up a few times. The chain joins TRBV12-3 or TRBV12-4 to TRBJ2-3, with a tentative D call TRBD1 (6 bases). The CDR3 spans 14 residues. Trimming removed 6 bases at V and 4 bases at J, with 14 bases between. CDR3 region: CASSETGPPDTQYF. The CDR3 nucleotides are TGTGCCAGCAGCGAAACAGGGCCCCCAGATACGCAGTATTTT.

The V and J genes are TRBV10-1 and TRBJ1-5; D gene unclear. Germline V gene sequence: CDR1 WNHNN, CDR2 SYGVQD (reference sequence). The CDR3 is made up of 13 amino acids. Trimming shortened V by 6 bases and J by 7 bases, and 13 bases separated the two germline ends. CDR3 DNA: TGCGCCAGCAGGGAAAGAGGGAACCAGCCCCAGCATTTT. Its protein product is CASRERGNQPQHF.

This clonotype was recorded a few times. V is TRBV18 and J is TRBJ2-1; perhaps TRBD2 as D (7 bases). In germline, CDR1 is KGHSH, CDR2 LQKENI. Trimming removed 2 bases from V and 7 bases from J, with 15 bases in between. The CDR3 consists of 15 residues. CDR3 DNA sequence: TGTGCCAGCTCACCAGAGGGGGAGGGCCGGAATGAGCAGTTCTTC. Encoded protein: CASSPEGEGRNEQFF.

This clonotype was counted at least ten times. This chain uses TRBV25-1 with TRBJ2-3, with 8 nucleotides matching TRBD2. Germline CDR1 and CDR2: MGHDK and SYGVNS. This CDR3 is 17 amino acids long. The V gene end was trimmed by 1 base and the J gene end by 4 bases; junction bases not matched to a gene: 10. The CDR3 region has the DNA TGTGCCAGCAGTGAATGGTCACGGGAGGGAGTCGCAGATACGCAGTATTTT. Protein: CASSEWSREGVADTQYF.

This clonotype was counted a few times. The gene calls are TRBV5-5 and TRBJ2-1, with D hard to call. V was cut by 1 base and J by 6 bases, with 11 bases left in between. Germline values: CDR1 SGHKS, CDR2 YYEKEE (reference sequence). This CDR3 is built from 14 residues. The chain's CDR3 is CASSLLASVNEQFF. The CDR3 nucleotides are TGTGCCAGCAGCTTGTTAGCTTCCGTCAATGAGCAGTTCTTC.

This clonotype was seen more than once but under ten times. Mismatch with germline at one junction end may stem from a read error. V and J are TRBV6-2 or TRBV6-3 and TRBJ1-5; D is unresolved. CDR1 MNHEY and CDR2 SVGEGT come from the germline V gene. CDR3 length: 14 residues. The CDR3 loop is CASSLDGYNQPQHF. Written as DNA, the CDR3 is TGTGCCAGCAGCCTTGACGGCTACAATCAGCCACAGCATTTT.

This clonotype was counted only a few times. The chain joins TRBV7-9 to TRBJ2-1, with D unclear. Germline V gene sequence: CDR1 SEHNR, CDR2 FQNEAQ (reference sequence). CDR3 length equals 10 residues. V lost 7 bases and J lost 8, with 6 bases in between. The CDR3 protein is CASTPHEQFF. In DNA, the CDR3 is TGTGCCAGCACCCCCCATGAGCAGTTCTTC.

The chain links TRBV5-5 to TRBJ2-5, with D perhaps TRBD2 (5 bases). Germline lookup yields CDR1 SGHKS and CDR2 YYEKEE (reference sequence). The V end lost 0 bases, the J end lost 3 bases, and 12 bases lay between the germline ends. The CDR3 length is 15 residues. The CDR3 spells CASSLAGLRKETQYF. CDR3 sequence (DNA): TGTGCCAGCAGCTTGGCCGGACTCCGCAAAGAGACCCAGTACTTC.

CDR3 in DNA: TGTGCCAGCAGTTTCAAACGGACAGGGGGCGATCAGCCCCAGCATTTT. Protein: CASSFKRTGGDQPQHF. This sequence joins TRBV12-3 or TRBV12-4 and TRBJ1-5, with 11 nucleotides matching TRBD1. The CDR3 loop spans 16 amino acids. V shed 3 bases and J 5 bases; nucleotides not matched to a gene: 6.

The chain has TRBV9 and TRBJ2-2; D is ambiguous. The CDR3 is 14 amino acids. Trimming took off 4 bases at V and 1 base at J, with 8 bases between the two ends. The germline V gene encodes CDR1 SGDLS and CDR2 YYNGEE. The CDR3 DNA reads as TGTGCCAGCAGCATAAGACAGAACACCGGGGAGCTGTTTTTT. Protein: CASSIRQNTGELFF.

The rearrangement links TRBV6-5 to TRBJ2-3, with D perhaps matching TRBD2 (6 bases). The germline V gene encodes CDR1 MNHEY and CDR2 SVGAGI. The CDR3 has 17 amino acids. Deletions cut 2 bases from V and 7 bases from J, with 22 bases between. The DNA of the CDR3 is TGTGCCAGCAGTTACGGCTCCAGGGCCGGGAGAGGGTATACGCAGTATTTT. It codes for CASSYGSRAGRGYTQYF.

The chain couples TRBV4-3 to TRBJ2-1; 7 positions match TRBD2. Germline V gene sequence: CDR1 LGHNA, CDR2 YSLEER. The CDR3 covers 14 residues. With 1 base clipped from V and 6 bases from J, the junction kept 3 bases outside the gene matches. The CDR3 DNA reads as TGCGCCAGCAGCCAAGTCGCTAGCGGCAATGAGCAGTTCTTC. Translated, it gives CASSQVASGNEQFF.

This chain uses TRBV24-1 with TRBJ2-1, with a possible D match to TRBD1 (5 bases). CDR3 length: 17 residues. V gave up 6 bases and J gave up 5 bases, with 22 bases separating them. The germline CDR1 and CDR2 sequences are KGHDR and SFDVKD. The CDR3: CATSRGFWQGSDNEQFF. CDR3 nucleotides: TGTGCCACCAGTCGCGGCTTTTGGCAGGGAAGCGACAATGAGCAGTTCTTC.

This clonotype appeared a few times. CDR3 region: CASSFRISGVALSQGRTEAFF. CDR3 DNA sequence: TGTGCCAGCAGTTTTAGGATCTCGGGTGTGGCCCTCTCACAGGGTAGAACTGAAGCTTTCTTT. The rearrangement joins TRBV12-3 or TRBV12-4 to TRBJ1-1; the D gene is possibly TRBD1 (6 bases). V was clipped by 3 bases and J by 5 bases, with 34 bases between them. This CDR3 is 21 amino acids long.

The chain carries TRBV10-3 and TRBJ2-1; 10 positions agree with TRBD1. V shed 2 bases, J shed 8 bases, and the junction held 9 bases outside the gene matches. The CDR3 runs to 16 residues. The V gene's germline CDR1 is ENHRY and CDR2 SYGVKD. DNA for the CDR3: TGTGCCATCAGTGAGCGTTCGGGACAGGGGTGGTATGAGCAGTTCTTC. It codes for CAISERSGQGWYEQFF.